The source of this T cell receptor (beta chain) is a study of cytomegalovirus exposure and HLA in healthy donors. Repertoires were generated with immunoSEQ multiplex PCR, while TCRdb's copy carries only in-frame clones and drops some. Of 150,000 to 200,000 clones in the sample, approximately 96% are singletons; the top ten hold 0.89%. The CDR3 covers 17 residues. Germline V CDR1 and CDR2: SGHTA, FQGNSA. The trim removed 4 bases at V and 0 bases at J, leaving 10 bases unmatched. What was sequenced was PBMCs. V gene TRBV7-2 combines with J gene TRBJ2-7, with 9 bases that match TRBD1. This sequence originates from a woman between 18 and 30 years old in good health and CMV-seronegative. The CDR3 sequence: CASSSGDRVPSSYEQYF. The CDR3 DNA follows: TGTGCCAGCAGCTCAGGGGACAGGGTCCCCTCCTCCTACGAGCAGTACTTC.